This record concerns one T cell receptor (beta chain) sequence. Trimming cost V 5 bases and J 0 bases; bases outside gene matches: 1. Germline V gives CDR1 MGHRA, CDR2 YSYEKL. This CDR3 contains 14 residues. These data belong to a study of blood T cell repertoires in COVID-19. Across the study: From the United States, Italy and Spain came samples of acute and convalescent COVID-19. PBMCs, B-cell-depleted T cells, or T cells provided the cDNA or gDNA that made up the material.

In the original processing: Scientists estimated how many nucleated cells there were by amplifying reference gene primers. Sequenced by immunoSEQ multiplex PCR; TCRdb stores in-frame clones only, minus some. The V and J calls and clone size come from that table; D and trimming were worked out from the DNA. The profile shows over 40,000 clones, 84% of them singletons. The sequence was collected from a human donor in a cohort sampled during active COVID-19. The specimen was peripheral blood. This chain joins TRBV4-1 and TRBJ2-5; the match to TRBD1 covers 9 bases. Written as DNA, the CDR3 is TGCGCCAGCAGCGACAGGGGGTACCAAGAGACCCAGTACTTC. Protein: CASSDRGYQETQYF.